Listed below are T cell receptor beta chains from one sample, sequenced in a study of blood T cell repertoires in COVID-19. TCRdb keeps only in-frame clones here, not all; method: immunoSEQ multiplex PCR. The data contain just under 90,000 clones, around 88% of them singletons. Sequencing was done on a sample of peripheral blood. These receptors originate from a man aged 60 to 75 with acute or convalescent COVID-19. Both conserved end residues are part of each CDR3.

cdr3_aa cdr3_length j_call v_call
CAIRTGQNTEAFF 13 TRBJ1-1 TRBV10-3
CASSLGLAGSGELFF 15 TRBJ2-2 TRBV7-8
CASSLASSGSSYNEQFF 17 TRBJ2-1 TRBV11-3
CASSVGVANTIYF 13 TRBJ1-3 TRBV9
CASSLSGGSNEQYF 14 TRBJ2-7 TRBV5-1
CASSLLQPGTEAFF 14 TRBJ1-1 TRBV11-2
CASKPTSGGLETQYF 15 TRBJ2-5 TRBV6-5
CASSETGREKLFF 13 TRBJ1-4 TRBV25-1
CASKTVNTEAFF 12 TRBJ1-1 TRBV23-1
CASSVAVERTEAFF 14 TRBJ1-1 TRBV9
CASRYGIQETQYF 13 TRBJ2-5 TRBV5-6
CASSQEAGQGYYEQYF 16 TRBJ2-7 TRBV4-2
CASSATRGTGSSGNTIYF 18 TRBJ1-3 TRBV6-1